In its sample, the clone carrying this T cell receptor beta chain was seen a few times. In the authors' workflow: Cell counts per sample came from amplifying reference gene primers. Assay used: immunoSEQ multiplex PCR; TCRdb lists only in-frame clones, some missing. The V and J calls and clone size come from that table; D and trimming were worked out from the DNA. The sample holds about 410,000 clones, roughly 85% seen once. The source of the sample is a study of blood T cell repertoires in COVID-19. Study information: Both acute and convalescent COVID-19 samples were obtained from the United States, Italy and Spain. The cDNA or gDNA used as material had been derived from T cells, B-cell-depleted T cells, or PBMCs.

The CDR3 covers 14 residues. V gave up 4 bases and J gave up 5 bases; unmatched junction bases: 4. Germline V gene lookup returns CDR1 LGHDT and CDR2 YNNKEL (reference sequence). The specimen was peripheral blood. The V call is TRBV3-1 (or the pseudogene TRBV3-2), the J call TRBJ1-2; 10 bases align to TRBD1. This TCR was recovered from a woman in her thirties with active or convalescent COVID-19. The CDR3 spells CASSLGTGEYGYTF. As DNA, the CDR3 is TGTGCCAGCAGCCTCGGGACAGGGGAGTATGGCTACACCTTC.